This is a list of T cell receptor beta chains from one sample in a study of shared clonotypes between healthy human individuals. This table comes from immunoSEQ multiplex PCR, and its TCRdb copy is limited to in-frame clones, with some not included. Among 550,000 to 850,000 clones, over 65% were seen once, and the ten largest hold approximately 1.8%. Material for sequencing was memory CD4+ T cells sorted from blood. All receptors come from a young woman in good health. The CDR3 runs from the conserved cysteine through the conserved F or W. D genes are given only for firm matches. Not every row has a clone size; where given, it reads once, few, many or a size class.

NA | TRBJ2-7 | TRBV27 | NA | CASSLRWKPTSSYEQYF | TGTGCCAGCAGTTTAAGGTGGAAACCGACTAGCTCCTACGAGCAGTACTTC
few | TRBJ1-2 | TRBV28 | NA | CASSFRGFFNYGYTF | TGTGCCAGCAGTTTTCGGGGTTTCTTCAACTATGGCTACACCTTC
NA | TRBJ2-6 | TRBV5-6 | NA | CASSFRGAPSGANVLTF | TGTGCCAGCAGCTTCAGAGGGGCGCCCTCTGGGGCCAACGTCCTGACTTTC
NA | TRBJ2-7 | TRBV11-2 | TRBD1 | CASSLTGSEQYF | TGTGCCAGCAGCCTGACAGGGAGCGAGCAGTACTTC
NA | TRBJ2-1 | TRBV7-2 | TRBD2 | CASSPWTSGTYNEQFF | TGTGCCAGCAGCCCCTGGACTAGCGGGACCTACAATGAGCAGTTCTTC
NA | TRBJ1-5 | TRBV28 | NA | CASSSRYGGVSNQPQHF | TGTGCCAGCAGTTCCCGTTATGGGGGAGTTAGCAATCAGCCCCAGCATTTT
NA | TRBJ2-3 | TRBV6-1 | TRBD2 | CASIAGGTVDTQYF | TGTGCCAGCATTGCGGGAGGTACGGTAGATACGCAGTATTTT
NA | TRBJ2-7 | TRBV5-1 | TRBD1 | CASSPLRQGFEQYF | TGCGCCAGCAGCCCCCTGAGACAGGGTTTCGAGCAGTACTTC
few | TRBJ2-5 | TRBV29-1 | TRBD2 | CSVNGLAGRVETQYF | TGCAGCGTGAACGGACTAGCAGGGCGCGTAGAGACCCAGTACTTC
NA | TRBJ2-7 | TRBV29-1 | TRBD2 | CSVVTGGGEQYF | TGCAGCGTTGTTACGGGAGGGGGGGAGCAGTACTTC
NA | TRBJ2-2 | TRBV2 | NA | CASSVTWAGELFF | TGTGCCAGCAGCGTAACGTGGGCCGGGGAGCTGTTTTTT
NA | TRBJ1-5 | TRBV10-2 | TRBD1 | CASSGTGAYQPQHF | TGCGCCAGCAGTGGTACAGGGGCATATCAGCCCCAGCATTTT
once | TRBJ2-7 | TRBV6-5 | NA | CASRNRDLTYEQYF | TGTGCCAGCAGAAACCGGGACTTAACTTACGAGCAGTACTTC
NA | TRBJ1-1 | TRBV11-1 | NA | CASSLVQVSEAFF | TGTGCCAGCAGCTTGGTACAGGTCTCTGAAGCTTTCTTT
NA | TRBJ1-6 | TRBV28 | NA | CASTGRYNSPLHF | TGTGCCAGCACCGGACGGTATAATTCACCCCTCCACTTT
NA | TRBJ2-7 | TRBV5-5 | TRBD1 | CASSWTGSSYEQYF | TGTGCCAGCAGCTGGACAGGTAGCTCCTACGAGCAGTACTTC
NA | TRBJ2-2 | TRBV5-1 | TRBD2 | CASSGGANTGELFF | TGCGCCAGCAGCGGGGGGGCGAACACCGGGGAGCTGTTTTTT
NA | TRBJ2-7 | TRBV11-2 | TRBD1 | CASSLTGIPYEQYF | TGTGCCAGCAGCCTGACAGGGATACCCTACGAGCAGTACTTC
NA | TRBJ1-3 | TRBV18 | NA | CASSPTSPVSGNTIYF | TGTGCCAGCTCACCAACGAGCCCGGTCTCTGGAAACACCATATATTTT
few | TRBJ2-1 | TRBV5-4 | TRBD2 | CASSVSGRWNEQFF | TGTGCCAGCAGCGTGAGCGGGAGATGGAATGAGCAGTTCTTC
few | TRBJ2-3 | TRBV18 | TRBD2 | CASKLAGDLDTQYF | TGTGCCAGCAAACTAGCGGGAGACCTAGATACGCAGTATTTT
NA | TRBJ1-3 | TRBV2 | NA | CASSPDSRLGNTIYF | TGTGCCAGCAGTCCTGACAGCCGCCTCGGAAACACCATATATTTT
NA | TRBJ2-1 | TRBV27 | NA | CASSLGVAREQFF | TGTGCCAGCAGTTTGGGGGTGGCGAGGGAGCAGTTCTTC
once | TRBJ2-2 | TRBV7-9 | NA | CASSLGLVNTGELFF | TGTGCCAGCAGCTTAGGGCTAGTCAACACCGGGGAGCTGTTTTTT
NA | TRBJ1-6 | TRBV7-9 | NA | CASSKNRDKNSPLHF | TGTGCCAGCAGCAAAAACCGGGACAAAAATTCACCCCTCCACTTT
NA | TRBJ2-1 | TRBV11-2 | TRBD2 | CATNSGAGYNEQFF | TGTGCCACCAATTCGGGAGCGGGGTACAATGAGCAGTTCTTC
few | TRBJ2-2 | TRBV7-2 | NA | CASSFYRAGELFF | TGTGCCAGCAGCTTTTACAGGGCCGGGGAGCTGTTTTTT
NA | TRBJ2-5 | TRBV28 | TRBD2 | CASSSTSGIGETQYF | TGTGCCAGCAGTTCCACTAGCGGTATAGGGGAGACCCAGTACTTC
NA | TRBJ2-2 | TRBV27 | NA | CASNPRSEGITGELFF | TGTGCCAGCAATCCTAGGTCGGAGGGGATTACCGGGGAGCTGTTTTTT
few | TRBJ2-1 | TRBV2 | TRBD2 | CASSGTSGRHSQFF | TGTGCCAGCAGTGGAACTAGCGGGAGACATTCGCAGTTCTTC
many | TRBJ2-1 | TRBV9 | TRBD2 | CASSKGEGRYNEQFF | TGTGCCAGCAGTAAAGGGGAGGGACGGTACAATGAGCAGTTCTTC
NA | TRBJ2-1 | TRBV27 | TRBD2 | CASSQPTSMVNEQFF | TGTGCCAGCAGTCAGCCGACTAGCATGGTAAATGAGCAGTTCTTC
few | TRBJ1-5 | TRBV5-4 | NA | CASSLAGPEQPQHF | TGTGCCAGCAGCTTGGCAGGTCCTGAGCAGCCCCAGCATTTT
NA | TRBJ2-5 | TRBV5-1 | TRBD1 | CASSPGQGSGETQYF | TGCGCCAGCAGCCCTGGACAGGGGAGTGGTGAGACCCAGTACTTC
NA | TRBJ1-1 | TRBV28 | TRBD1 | CASNYWRQGGEAFF | TGTGCCAGCAACTATTGGAGACAGGGTGGTGAAGCTTTCTTT
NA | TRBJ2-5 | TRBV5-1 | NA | CASSLGAAGAPDGTQYF | TGCGCCAGCAGCTTGGGTGCGGCGGGGGCGCCCGATGGGACCCAGTACTTC
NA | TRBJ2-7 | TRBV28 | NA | CASSLRPILIYEQYF | TGTGCCAGCAGTTTAAGGCCCATTTTGATATACGAGCAGTACTTC